Below, one T cell receptor (beta chain) is given with its context. Its antigen is as yet unknown. This entry comes from a study of cytomegalovirus exposure and HLA in healthy donors. An approximately 130-subject validation cohort, separate from the approximately 670-subject first cohort, supplied the donors. Deletions cut 2 bases from V and 5 bases from J, with 11 bases between. CDR1 and CDR2 (germline): SGHRS, YFSETQ. This CDR3 has 14 residues. Sequencing was performed with immunoSEQ multiplex PCR; in TCRdb, only in-frame clones are kept and a portion is missing. This table has about 240,000 clones, more than 75% appearing once. General study results and limits: The study listed 150 to 200 cytomegalovirus-associated TCR beta chains.

Sequences were obtained from PBMCs. The source of this sequence is a woman aged 25 to 39 in good health and CMV-seropositive. J is TRBJ2-1 and V is TRBV5-1, with a tentative D call TRBD2 (6 bases). The CDR3, as DNA: TGCGCCAGCAGCTTTCAGGGAGGCGACAATGAGCAGTTCTTC. Translated: CASSFQGGDNEQFF.